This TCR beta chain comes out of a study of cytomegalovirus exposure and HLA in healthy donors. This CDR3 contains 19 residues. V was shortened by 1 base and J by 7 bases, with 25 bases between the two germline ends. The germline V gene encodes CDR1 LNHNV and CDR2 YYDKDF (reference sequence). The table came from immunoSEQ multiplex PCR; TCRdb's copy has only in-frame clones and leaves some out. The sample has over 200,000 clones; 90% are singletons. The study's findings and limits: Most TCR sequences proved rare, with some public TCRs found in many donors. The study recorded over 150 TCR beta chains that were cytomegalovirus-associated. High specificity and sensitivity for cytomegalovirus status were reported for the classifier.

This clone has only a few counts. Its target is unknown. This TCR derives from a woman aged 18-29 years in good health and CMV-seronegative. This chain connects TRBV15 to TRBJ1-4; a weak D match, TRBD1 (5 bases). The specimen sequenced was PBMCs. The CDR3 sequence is CATSRAVRSPPSRGEKLFF. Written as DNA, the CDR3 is TGTGCCACCAGCAGAGCGGTAAGGTCTCCCCCCTCAAGGGGTGAAAAACTGTTTTTT.